This record covers a single TCR beta chain. These data are taken from a study of identifying expanded T cells in peripheral blood. The data were produced by immunoSEQ multiplex PCR, yet TCRdb's version contains in-frame clones alone and is incomplete. The sample carries under 85,000 clones, roughly 89% recorded once. The source material was blood. This sequence originates from a person aged 18-70 years in good health.

In DNA, the CDR3 is TGTGCCAGCAGTTTTAGTGGGATCTATGGCTACACCTTC. Its translation is CASSFSGIYGYTF. The J gene is TRBJ1-2, the V gene TRBV28, with D hard to call. The CDR3 is made up of 13 amino acids. V lost 3 bases and J 4 bases, leaving 9 bases between the germline ends. CDR1 MDHEN and CDR2 SYDVKM come from the germline V gene.